A selection of T cell receptor beta chains follows, all from one sample in a study of blood T cell repertoires in COVID-19. Profiling relied on immunoSEQ multiplex PCR, and the TCRdb table lists in-frame clones only, not all of them. The profile covers 150,000 to 180,000 clones, with around 85% appearing a single time and approximately 0.63% taken by the ten largest. The material sequenced was peripheral blood. All receptors come from a man aged 55-75 years with COVID-19, enrolled during active disease. Each CDR3 is given with its conserved first and last residue. D genes are given only for firm matches. Clone size, where shown, is once, few, many, or a class for clones that have expanded.

>NA|few|TRBV4-1|TRBJ1-5|18
CASSLFILRGSSNQPQHF
TGCGCCAGCAGCCTATTTATACTAAGGGGGAGTAGCAATCAGCCCCAGCATTTT
>NA|NA|TRBV7-9|TRBJ1-4|12
CASSLEREKLFF
TGTGCCAGCAGCTTAGAGAGGGAAAAACTGTTTTTT
>NA|NA|TRBV24-1|TRBJ2-5|16
CATSDRTAGVGETQYF
TGTGCCACCAGTGATCGCACGGCGGGCGTGGGAGAGACCCAGTACTTC
>NA|once|TRBV28|TRBJ2-2|12
CASSSVTGELFF
TGTGCCAGCAGTTCCGTCACCGGGGAGCTGTTTTTT
>TRBD1|NA|TRBV30|TRBJ1-2|12
CAWSTGLVGYTF
TGTGCCTGGTCGACAGGGCTAGTGGGCTACACCTTC
>NA|NA|TRBV4-3|TRBJ1-2|15
CASSQDLGGSRGYTF
TGCGCCAGCAGCCAAGATTTGGGGGGGAGTCGAGGCTACACCTTC
>NA|NA|TRBV4-1|TRBJ2-5|14
CASSHRQGRETQYF
TGCGCCAGCAGCCACCGTCAGGGGAGAGAGACCCAGTACTTC
>NA|NA|TRBV18|TRBJ2-3|17
CASSPPYIGTSTDTQYF
TGTGCCAGCTCACCACCGTACATCGGGACTAGCACAGATACGCAGTATTTT
>TRBD1|few|TRBV11-3|TRBJ2-7|17
CASSLDDRGRSPYEQYF
TGTGCCAGCAGCTTAGATGACAGGGGGCGATCGCCCTACGAGCAGTACTTC
>NA|NA|TRBV2|TRBJ2-2|16
CASRSLGTGNTGELFF
TGTGCCAGCAGATCCCTCGGGACTGGGAACACCGGGGAGCTGTTTTTT
>NA|few|TRBV5-5|TRBJ1-4|17
CASSLGGSGTAQEKLFF
TGTGCCAGCAGCCTTGGGGGGTCCGGGACCGCACAAGAAAAACTGTTTTTT
>NA|NA|TRBV7-6|TRBJ1-6|17
CASSLGSGRLRNSPLHF
TGTGCCAGCAGCTTAGGGAGCGGACGACTAAGGAATTCACCCCTCCACTTT
>TRBD1|few|TRBV2|TRBJ1-2|15
CASSYGQGGWYGYTF
TGTGCCAGCAGTTACGGACAGGGTGGGTGGTATGGCTACACCTTC